This T cell receptor (beta chain) was obtained from a study of cytomegalovirus exposure and HLA in healthy donors. Points from the study as a whole: When a later analysis compared HLA-associated TCR beta chains with equally common others, the HLA-associated chains turned out to be more clonally expanded and to have lower generation probabilities.

Primers included in the PCR were 60 Vbeta and 13 Jbeta primers. Profiled with immunoSEQ multiplex PCR; TCRdb holds only in-frame clones, not every one. This sample's clone table lists approximately 130,000 clones. In regard to this clone: What it recognizes is unknown.

This receptor was identified in a woman aged 55 to 70 in good health and CMV-seronegative. The sample was PBMCs.

CDR3 coding DNA: TGTGCCAGTAGTAAGACAGGAGTTAACTATGGCTACACCTTC. Amino acids: CASSKTGVNYGYTF. The chain combines TRBV19 with TRBJ1-2; D might be TRBD1 (6 bases). The V gene's germline CDR1 is LNHDA and CDR2 SQIVND (reference sequence). With 4 bases removed from V and 1 base from J, the gap between germline ends came to 10 bases. The CDR3 has 14 amino acids.